The 24 T cell receptor beta chains presented below share a single source sample, sequenced in a study of T cells after somatic rescue of genetic block. Generated by immunoSEQ multiplex PCR, the TCRdb table keeps only in-frame clones and is missing some. Altogether 70,000 or so clones are present, under 95% being singletons, with the ten largest covering approximately 2.9%. Sequenced sample: peripheral blood mononuclear cells (PBMCs). These receptors were collected from a man aged 35 to 55.

The genes are TRBV6-6 and TRBJ2-5; tentative D call: TRBD1 (6 bases). The CDR3 totals 14 residues. CDR1 MNHNY and CDR2 SVGAGI come from the germline V gene (reference sequence). V was trimmed by 4 bases and J by 1 base, leaving 10 bases between them. CDR3 sequence: CASSFRQAQETQYF. The CDR3 nucleotides read TGTGCCAGCAGTTTCCGACAGGCCCAAGAGACCCAGTACTTC.

The gene calls are TRBV2 and TRBJ2-5; TRBD2 might be the D (5 bases). The CDR3 is 14 amino acids. Germline-derived CDR1 and CDR2 are SNHLY and FYNNEI. V was trimmed by 3 bases and J by 2 bases, leaving 10 bases between them. In DNA, the CDR3 is TGTGCCAGCAGTGAGGCGGGCAGTCAAGAGACCCAGTACTTC. Translating it yields CASSEAGSQETQYF.

V gene TRBV9 combines with J gene TRBJ2-5; TRBD2 agrees at 7 bases. Trimming took 0 bases from V and 1 from J; bases not matched to a gene: 6. The germline CDR1 and CDR2 sequences are SGDLS and YYNGEE. CDR3 length: 16 residues. The chain's CDR3 is CASSVGAGLLQETQYF. CDR3 coding DNA: TGTGCCAGCAGCGTAGGAGCGGGACTGCTCCAAGAGACCCAGTACTTC.

The sample holds one count of this clone. The chain combines TRBV4-2 with TRBJ1-2, with 7 bases identical to TRBD1. Per the germline V gene, CDR1 is LGHNA and CDR2 is YNFKEQ. This CDR3 comprises 15 residues. The trim removed 4 bases at V and 7 bases at J, leaving 12 bases unmatched. The CDR3: CASSLTGTASSGYTF. The DNA of the CDR3 is TGTGCCAGCAGCCTGACTGGGACAGCTTCGTCTGGCTACACCTTC.

The gene calls are TRBV5-4 and TRBJ2-5; tentatively, D is TRBD1 (6 bases). There are 14 residues in the CDR3. Trimming took 4 bases from V and 2 from J, leaving 12 bases between them. Germline values: CDR1 SGHNT, CDR2 YYREEE (reference sequence). The CDR3 DNA follows: TGTGCCAGCAGCACCCGGACAGTGCAAGAGACCCAGTACTTC. Its protein product is CASSTRTVQETQYF.

The chain combines TRBV27 with TRBJ1-6, with D perhaps TRBD1 (5 bases). This CDR3 contains 15 residues. Per germline, CDR1 MNHEY and CDR2 SMNVEV (reference sequence). V dropped 2 bases and J dropped 6 bases, with 11 bases sitting between them. The DNA for the CDR3 is TGTGCCAGCAGTTTAGGGGGACTGTCTAATTCACCCCTCCACTTT. Translation gives CASSLGGLSNSPLHF.

The J gene is TRBJ1-2, the V gene TRBV6-5, with D perhaps matching TRBD1 (5 bases). CDR1 is MNHEY and CDR2 is SVGAGI in the germline V gene. CDR3 length: 14 residues. Trimming shortened V by 2 bases and J by 2 bases, and 9 bases separated the two germline ends. The CDR3, as DNA: TGTGCCAGCAGTTACAATCCAGGGAACTATGGCTACACCTTC. This sequence encodes CASSYNPGNYGYTF.

The chain uses TRBV7-2 and TRBJ2-7, with D unclear. Trimming stripped 5 bases from V and 3 bases from J, with 8 bases between. The V gene's germline CDR1 is SGHTA and CDR2 FQGNSA. The CDR3 contains 12 residues. The CDR3 nucleotides are TGTGCCAGCAGCCTATGGGACTACGAGCAGTACTTC. This sequence encodes CASSLWDYEQYF.

This clone was observed a single time. The chain has TRBV6-5 and TRBJ1-2; D not resolved. In germline, CDR1 is MNHEY, CDR2 SVGAGI. V lost 5 bases, J lost 4 bases, and 11 bases lay in between. This CDR3 contains 13 residues. CDR3 protein: CASSPHGSYGYTF. The CDR3 region has the DNA TGTGCCAGCAGTCCACATGGGTCCTATGGCTACACCTTC.

This clone has a single count. This chain joins TRBV11-3 and TRBJ2-4, with 8 bases lining up with TRBD1. With 4 bases clipped from V and 8 bases from J, the junction kept 4 bases outside the gene matches. This CDR3 is built from 13 residues. Germline CDR1 reads SGHNT; CDR2 reads YENEEA. The CDR3 spells CASSSGGRDIQYF. The CDR3 coding sequence is TGTGCCAGCAGCTCAGGGGGCCGAGACATTCAGTACTTC.

This clone has just one count. This chain uses TRBV10-1 with TRBJ2-1; D not certain. The V end lost 4 bases, the J end lost 8 bases, and 18 bases lay between the germline ends. Germline CDR1 WNHNN, CDR2 SYGVQD (reference sequence). This CDR3 has 15 amino acids. The CDR3 loop reads CASSADRPRFDEQFF. DNA of the CDR3: TGCGCCAGCAGTGCGGATCGCCCTCGGTTCGATGAGCAGTTCTTC.

The rearrangement links TRBV27 to TRBJ1-2, with 9 nucleotides matching TRBD1. The CDR3 totals 17 residues. J was trimmed by 3 bases and V by 4 bases; bases with no gene match: 12. CDR1 and CDR2 (germline): MNHEY, SMNVEV (reference sequence). The CDR3 loop reads CASSSTGTGTRDYGYTF. CDR3 DNA sequence: TGTGCCAGCAGTTCAACCGGGACAGGGACTCGAGACTATGGCTACACCTTC.

CDR3 residues: CASSPIVGPHEQFF. The DNA of the CDR3 is TGCGCCAGCAGCCCAATAGTCGGTCCCCATGAGCAGTTCTTC. This chain connects TRBV5-1 to TRBJ2-1; D is unclear. V was cut by 4 bases and J by 8 bases, with 16 bases left in between. CDR1 and CDR2 (germline): SGHRS, YFSETQ. This CDR3 contains 14 residues.

The count of this clone is one. The chain joins TRBV6-1 to TRBJ2-7; D is tentatively TRBD1 or TRBD2 (5 bases each). The V end was cut by 6 bases, the J end by 6 bases, with 18 bases between. Germline V gene lookup returns CDR1 MNHNS and CDR2 SASEGT. This CDR3 has 14 amino acids. CDR3 amino acids: CASRRGLGGSEQYF. The DNA of the CDR3 is TGTGCCAGCAGAAGGGGTCTAGGAGGATCCGAGCAGTACTTC.

The V gene is TRBV7-9, the J gene TRBJ2-6; TRBD1 matches 7 bases. The CDR3 sequence is 15 residues long. The trim removed 7 bases at V and 4 bases at J, leaving 7 bases unmatched. Germline V gene lookup returns CDR1 SEHNR and CDR2 FQNEAQ (reference sequence). The CDR3 protein is CASTPQGMGANVLTF. The DNA of the CDR3 is TGTGCCAGCACACCACAGGGGATGGGGGCCAACGTCCTGACTTTC.

The chain joins TRBV2 to TRBJ2-7; 7 bases match TRBD2. The V gene end was trimmed by 8 bases and the J gene end by 9 bases; junction bases not matched to a gene: 7. The CDR3 totals 11 residues. Per germline, CDR1 SNHLY and CDR2 FYNNEI. CDR3 protein: CASGITGGQYF. As DNA, the CDR3 is TGTGCCAGCGGGATTACGGGGGGGCAGTACTTC.

The chain links TRBV9 to TRBJ2-5; D not certain. Trimming stripped 4 bases from V and 2 bases from J, with 9 bases between. Per the germline V gene, CDR1 is SGDLS and CDR2 is YYNGEE. CDR3 length: 13 residues. The CDR3 loop reads CASSLGRQETQYF. CDR3 coding DNA: TGTGCCAGCAGCTTAGGAAGGCAAGAGACCCAGTACTTC.

The rearrangement links TRBV27 to TRBJ2-7, with 7 bases identical to TRBD1. In germline, CDR1 is MNHEY, CDR2 SMNVEV (reference sequence). V lost 5 bases and J lost 4; bases outside the gene matches: 2. CDR3 length: 12 residues. The CDR3 loop reads CASSMTGYEQYF. The CDR3 nucleotides read TGTGCCAGCAGTATGACAGGGTACGAGCAGTACTTC.

The rearrangement joins TRBV5-1 to TRBJ2-1; 9 positions match TRBD2. The CDR3 has 16 residues. Germline V gives CDR1 SGHRS, CDR2 YFSETQ. V lost 4 bases and J lost 8; bases outside the gene matches: 13. CDR3 in amino acids: CASSPPGTSSVDEQFF. CDR3 bases: TGCGCCAGCAGCCCCCCCGGGACTAGCTCTGTGGATGAGCAGTTCTTC.

By frequency in the sample, this clone is medium-sized. The chain has TRBV27 and TRBJ1-2, with D possibly being TRBD1 (6 bases). The germline V gene has CDR1 MNHEY and CDR2 SMNVEV (reference sequence). The CDR3 extends over 15 amino acids. Trimming took 5 bases from V and 1 from J, leaving 14 bases between them. This chain's CDR3 is CASSPGQLVNYGYTF. DNA of the CDR3: TGTGCCAGCAGTCCAGGACAGCTCGTTAACTATGGCTACACCTTC.

The chain links TRBV6-4 to TRBJ2-2; D is perhaps TRBD2 (6 bases). Per germline, CDR1 MRHNA and CDR2 SNTAGT. V was trimmed by 6 bases and J by 7 bases, leaving 12 bases between them. This CDR3 has 13 amino acids. Written as DNA, the CDR3 is TGTGCCAGCAGCCCCGTGGGGGGCGGGGAGCTGTTTTTT. Its protein product is CASSPVGGGELFF.

The rearrangement uses TRBV9 and TRBJ2-1; tentative D call: TRBD2 (6 bases). Trimming stripped 4 bases from V and 7 bases from J, with 18 bases between. The germline CDR1 and CDR2 sequences are SGDLS and YYNGEE. This CDR3 spans 15 amino acids. This CDR3 is CASSTGTAGRNEQFF. Here the CDR3 DNA reads TGTGCCAGCAGCACCGGGACTGCAGGGAGGAATGAGCAGTTCTTC.

The rearrangement joins TRBV27 to TRBJ2-1, with 7 bases fitting TRBD2. CDR1 is MNHEY, CDR2 SMNVEV, per germline (reference sequence). The CDR3 covers 13 residues. V was clipped by 2 bases and J by 7 bases; unmatched bases: 2. CDR3 in DNA: TGTGCCAGCAGTTTAGGGGGGGTGAATGAGCAGTTCTTC. Protein product: CASSLGGVNEQFF.

The chain recombines TRBV7-9 with TRBJ1-1, with TRBD1 matching 7 bases. The CDR3 is made up of 12 amino acids. CDR1 is SEHNR, CDR2 FQNEAQ, per germline (reference sequence). Trimming at V came to 5 bases and at J to 6 bases, leaving 3 bases not matched to a gene. In nucleotides, the CDR3 is TGTGCCAGCAGCCCAGGGGGGGCTGAAGCTTTCTTT. Translation: CASSPGGAEAFF.